This TCR beta chain was sequenced in a study of tumor-infiltrating lymphocytes in localized non-small cell lung cancer. The CDR3 runs to 15 residues. The J segment lost 6 bases and the V segment lost 2 bases, leaving 9 bases of the junction unmatched. CDR1 is GTSNPN, CDR2 SVGIG, per germline (reference sequence). Measured with immunoSEQ multiplex PCR; TCRdb has only the in-frame clones, and not every one. The sample records 13,000 or so clones, around 86% being singletons. The gene calls are TRBV30 and TRBJ2-3, with TRBD1 matching 9 bases. The sequenced material came from lung tumor tissue. The sequence derives from a human donor with non-small cell lung cancer. The CDR3 loop reads CAWSRGTGGADTQYF. DNA of the CDR3: TGTGCCTGGAGTAGGGGAACAGGGGGCGCGGATACGCAGTATTTT.